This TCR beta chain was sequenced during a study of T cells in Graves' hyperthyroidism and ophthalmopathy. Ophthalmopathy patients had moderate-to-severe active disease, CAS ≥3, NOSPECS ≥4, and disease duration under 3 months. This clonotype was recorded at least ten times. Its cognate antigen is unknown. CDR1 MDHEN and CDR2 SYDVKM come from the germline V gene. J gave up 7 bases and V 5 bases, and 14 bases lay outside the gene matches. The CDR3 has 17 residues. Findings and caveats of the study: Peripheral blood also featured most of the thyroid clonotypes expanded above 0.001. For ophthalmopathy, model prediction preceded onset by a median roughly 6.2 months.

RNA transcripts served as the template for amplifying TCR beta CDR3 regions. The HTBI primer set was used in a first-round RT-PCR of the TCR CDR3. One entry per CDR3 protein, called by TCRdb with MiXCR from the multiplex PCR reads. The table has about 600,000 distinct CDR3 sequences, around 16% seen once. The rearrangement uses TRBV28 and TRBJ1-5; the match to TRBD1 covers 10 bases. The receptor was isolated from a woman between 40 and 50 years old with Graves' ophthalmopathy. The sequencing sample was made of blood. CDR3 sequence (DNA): TGTGCCAGCAGTCCACCCCTGGGACAGGGGCTCTGGCAGCCCCAGCATTTT. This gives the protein CASSPPLGQGLWQPQHF.